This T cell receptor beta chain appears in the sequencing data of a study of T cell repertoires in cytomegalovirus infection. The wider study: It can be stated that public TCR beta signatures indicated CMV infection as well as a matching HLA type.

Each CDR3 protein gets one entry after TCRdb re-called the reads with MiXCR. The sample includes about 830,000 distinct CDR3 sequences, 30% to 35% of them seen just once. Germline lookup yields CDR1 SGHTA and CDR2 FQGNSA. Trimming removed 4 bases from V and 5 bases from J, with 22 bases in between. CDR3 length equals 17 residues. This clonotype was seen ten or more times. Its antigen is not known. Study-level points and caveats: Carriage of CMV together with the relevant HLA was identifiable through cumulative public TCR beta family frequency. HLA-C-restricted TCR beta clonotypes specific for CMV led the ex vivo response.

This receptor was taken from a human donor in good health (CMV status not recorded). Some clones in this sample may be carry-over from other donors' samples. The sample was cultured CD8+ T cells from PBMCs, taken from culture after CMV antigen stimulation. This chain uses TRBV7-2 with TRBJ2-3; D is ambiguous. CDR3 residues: CASSSGDWIQRGDTQYF. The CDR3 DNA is TGTGCCAGCAGCTCCGGAGATTGGATCCAACGAGGAGATACGCAGTATTTT.